This T cell receptor (beta chain) was profiled in a study of OX40 agonist ivuxolimab in advanced cancers. This CDR3 contains 18 residues. Germline V gene sequence: CDR1 KGHSH, CDR2 LQKENI. Germline trimming cut 3 bases from V and 0 bases from J; bases unmatched to any gene: 6. Sequenced by immunoSEQ multiplex PCR; TCRdb stores in-frame clones only, minus some. The table includes about 68,000 clones, roughly nine tenths detected once. The starting material was CD4+ or CD8+ T cells sorted from blood, obtained in a trial of the OX40 agonist ivuxolimab. This receptor was identified in an adult with an advanced solid tumor such as melanoma, head and neck, liver or kidney cancer. This chain links TRBV18 with TRBJ2-2; 11 bases are a match to TRBD2. In DNA form, the CDR3 reads TGTGCCAGCTCACCTATTTGGACTAGCGGGCCGAACACCGGGGAGCTGTTTTTT. Translation: CASSPIWTSGPNTGELFF.